This TCR beta chain was captured by sequencing in a study of human T cells and chemical hapten exposure. Across the study: Researchers reported sensitizing an approximately 2 cm by approximately 2 cm upper inner arm skin site with 2% DPC. While the approximately 24-week study was under way, patients received diphenylcyclopropenone on the scalp every week. Chiefly women, the patients showed alopecia areata, totalis or universalis.

Documented time point: pre-sensitization, week 0. Treatment here: therapeutic diphenylcyclopropenone sensitization with weekly scalp DPC. This clonotype was counted at least ten times. The germline V gene has CDR1 DFQATT and CDR2 SNEGSKA (reference sequence). Trimming pared 8 bases from V and 3 bases from J, leaving 13 bases between. The CDR3 covers 12 residues. TCRdb reanalysed the RACE reads using MiXCR and keeps one entry per CDR3 protein. The sample includes approximately 370,000 distinct CDR3 sequences, 5% to 6.5% seen only once; the top ten take approximately 8.2%. The clonotype was recovered from a woman aged 18-29 years with alopecia areata. Some clones in this sample may be carry-over from other donors' samples. Sequences were derived from whole blood, sampled in connection with sensitization to the hapten diphenylcyclopropenone (DPC). V usage is TRBV20-1 and J usage is TRBJ1-1; D is possibly TRBD1 (5 bases). In DNA, the CDR3 is TGCAGTTCCCTCCAAGGGGACACTGAAGCTTTCTTT. Its protein is CSSLQGDTEAFF.